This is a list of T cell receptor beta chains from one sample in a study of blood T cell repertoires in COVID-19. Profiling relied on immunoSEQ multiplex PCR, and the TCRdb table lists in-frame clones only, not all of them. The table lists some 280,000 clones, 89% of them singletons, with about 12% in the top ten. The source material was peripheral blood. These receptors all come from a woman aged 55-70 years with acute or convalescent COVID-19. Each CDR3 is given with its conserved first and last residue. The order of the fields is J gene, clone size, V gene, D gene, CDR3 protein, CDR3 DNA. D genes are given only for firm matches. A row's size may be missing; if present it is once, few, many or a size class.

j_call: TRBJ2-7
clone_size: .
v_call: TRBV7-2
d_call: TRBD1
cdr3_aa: CASSSAGTGYRSYEQYF
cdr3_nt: TGTGCCAGCAGCTCGGCCGGGACAGGGTATAGGTCCTACGAGCAGTACTTC

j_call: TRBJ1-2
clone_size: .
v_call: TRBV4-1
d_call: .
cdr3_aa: CASSQETGNYGYTF
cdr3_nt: TGCGCCAGCAGCCAAGAGACGGGTAACTATGGCTACACCTTC

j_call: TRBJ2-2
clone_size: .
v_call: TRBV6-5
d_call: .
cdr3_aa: CASNRTAGELFF
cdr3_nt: TGTGCCAGCAATAGAACCGCCGGGGAGCTGTTTTTT

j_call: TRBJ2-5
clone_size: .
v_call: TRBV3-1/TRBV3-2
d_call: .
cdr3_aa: CASSQEGRRETQYF
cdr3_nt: TGTGCCAGCAGCCAAGAGGGCAGAAGGGAGACCCAGTACTTC

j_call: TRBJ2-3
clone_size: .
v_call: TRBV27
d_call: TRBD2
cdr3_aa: CASSLQASGVTDTQYF
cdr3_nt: TGTGCCAGCAGTCTACAGGCTAGCGGGGTCACAGATACGCAGTATTTT

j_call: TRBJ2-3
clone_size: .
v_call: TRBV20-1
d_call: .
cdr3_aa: CSAIETRGTDTQYF
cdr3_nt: TGCAGTGCTATTGAGACGCGGGGCACAGATACGCAGTATTTT

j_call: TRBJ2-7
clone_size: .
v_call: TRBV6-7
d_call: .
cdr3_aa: CASTPEGYEQYF
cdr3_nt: TGTGCCAGCACTCCAGAGGGTTACGAGCAGTACTTC

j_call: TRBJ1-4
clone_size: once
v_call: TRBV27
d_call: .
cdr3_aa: CASSLRGNEKLFF
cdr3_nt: TGTGCCAGCAGTTTAAGGGGGAATGAAAAACTGTTTTTT

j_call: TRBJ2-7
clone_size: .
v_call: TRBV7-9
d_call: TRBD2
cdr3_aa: CASGGYEQYF
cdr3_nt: TGTGCCTCGGGGGGTTACGAGCAGTACTTC

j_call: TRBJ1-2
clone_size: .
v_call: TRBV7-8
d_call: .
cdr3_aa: CASSPWTNKGDGYTF
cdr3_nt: TGTGCCAGCAGCCCATGGACAAACAAGGGTGATGGCTACACCTTC

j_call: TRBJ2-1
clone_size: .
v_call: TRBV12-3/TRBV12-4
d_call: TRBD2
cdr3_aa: CASRLAGANEQFF
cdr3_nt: TGTGCCAGCAGACTAGCGGGAGCCAATGAGCAGTTCTTC

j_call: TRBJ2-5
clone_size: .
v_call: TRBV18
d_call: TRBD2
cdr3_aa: CASSQLAGDLQETQYF
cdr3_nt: TGTGCCAGCTCACAACTAGCGGGGGACTTACAAGAGACCCAGTACTTC

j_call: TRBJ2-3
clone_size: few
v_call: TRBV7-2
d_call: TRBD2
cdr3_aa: CASSSAVGSGRGTDTQYF
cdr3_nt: TGTGCCAGCAGCTCCGCGGTGGGTAGCGGGAGAGGCACAGATACGCAGTATTTT

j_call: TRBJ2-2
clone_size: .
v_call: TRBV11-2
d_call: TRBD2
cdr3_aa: CASSRGLAGTNTGELFF
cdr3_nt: TGTGCCAGCAGCCGAGGACTAGCGGGGACCAACACCGGGGAGCTGTTTTTT

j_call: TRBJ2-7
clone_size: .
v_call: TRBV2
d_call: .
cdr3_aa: CASTGLQSYEQYF
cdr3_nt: TGTGCCAGCACGGGACTCCAATCCTACGAGCAGTACTTC

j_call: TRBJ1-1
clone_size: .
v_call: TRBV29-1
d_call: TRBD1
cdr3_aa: CSAPGGRGTEAFF
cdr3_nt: TGCAGCGCCCCAGGGGGCAGGGGCACTGAAGCTTTCTTT

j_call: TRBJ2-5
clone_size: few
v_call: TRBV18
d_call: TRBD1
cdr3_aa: CASSTGQQETQYF
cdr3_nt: TGTGCCAGCTCGACGGGACAGCAAGAGACCCAGTACTTC

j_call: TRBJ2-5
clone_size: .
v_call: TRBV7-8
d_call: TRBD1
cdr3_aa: CASIDREFQETQYF
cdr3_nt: TGTGCCAGCATCGACAGGGAATTCCAAGAGACCCAGTACTTC

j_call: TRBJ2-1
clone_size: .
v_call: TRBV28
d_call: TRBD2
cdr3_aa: CASSSPGAGGPNEQFF
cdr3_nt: TGTGCCAGCAGTTCCCCTGGAGCGGGAGGCCCCAATGAGCAGTTCTTC

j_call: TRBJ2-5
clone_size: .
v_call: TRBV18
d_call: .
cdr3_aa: CASSAGTTETQYF
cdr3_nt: TGTGCCAGCTCAGCCGGGACAACCGAGACCCAGTACTTC

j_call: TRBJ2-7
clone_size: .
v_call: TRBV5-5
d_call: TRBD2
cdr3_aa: CASTPVPGGSYEQYF
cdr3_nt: TGTGCCAGCACCCCTGTCCCGGGGGGCTCCTACGAGCAGTACTTC

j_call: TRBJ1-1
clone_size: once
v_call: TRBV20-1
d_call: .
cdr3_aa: CSASRTDLNTEAFF
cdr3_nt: TGCAGTGCTAGTAGGACAGACCTGAACACTGAAGCTTTCTTT

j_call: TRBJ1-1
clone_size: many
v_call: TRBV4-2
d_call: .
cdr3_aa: CASSQQRGGRNTEAFF
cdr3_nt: TGTGCCAGCAGCCAACAAAGGGGAGGAAGAAACACTGAAGCTTTCTTT

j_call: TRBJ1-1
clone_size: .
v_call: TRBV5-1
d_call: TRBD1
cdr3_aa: CASRSSGTANTEAFF
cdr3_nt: TGCGCCAGCAGGTCCTCCGGGACAGCTAACACTGAAGCTTTCTTT

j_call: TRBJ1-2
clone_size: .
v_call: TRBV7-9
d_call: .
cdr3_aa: CASSSTGNYGYTF
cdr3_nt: TGTGCCAGCAGTTCTACAGGGAACTATGGCTACACCTTC

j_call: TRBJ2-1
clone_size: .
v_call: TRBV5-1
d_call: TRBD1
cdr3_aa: CASSYPGQGVHNEQFF
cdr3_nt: TGCGCCAGCAGTTACCCGGGACAGGGGGTCCACAATGAGCAGTTCTTC

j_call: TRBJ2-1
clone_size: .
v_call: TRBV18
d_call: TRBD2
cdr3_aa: CASSLASGPLGEQFF
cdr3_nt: TGTGCCAGCTCACTGGCTAGCGGGCCCCTGGGTGAGCAGTTCTTC

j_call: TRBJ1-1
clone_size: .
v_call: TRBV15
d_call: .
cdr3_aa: CATSREGTRGNTEAFF
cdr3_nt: TGTGCCACCAGCAGAGAGGGGACAAGGGGGAACACTGAAGCTTTCTTT

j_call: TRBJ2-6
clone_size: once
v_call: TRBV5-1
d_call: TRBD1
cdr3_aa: CASSLDRAGGANVLTF
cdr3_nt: TGCGCCAGCAGCCTGGACAGGGCGGGTGGGGCCAACGTCCTGACTTTC

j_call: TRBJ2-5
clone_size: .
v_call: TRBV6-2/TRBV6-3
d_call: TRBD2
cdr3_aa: CASSPGLAGFQETQYF
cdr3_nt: TGTGCCAGCAGTCCCGGACTAGCGGGGTTTCAAGAGACCCAGTACTTC

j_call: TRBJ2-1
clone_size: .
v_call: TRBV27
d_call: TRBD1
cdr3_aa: CASSLGTGYTEQFF
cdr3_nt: TGTGCCAGCAGCCTCGGGACAGGGTATACTGAGCAGTTCTTC

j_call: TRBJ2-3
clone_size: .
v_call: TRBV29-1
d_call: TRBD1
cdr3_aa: CSTRTGLTDTQYF
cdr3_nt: TGCAGCACGCGGACAGGCCTCACAGATACGCAGTATTTT

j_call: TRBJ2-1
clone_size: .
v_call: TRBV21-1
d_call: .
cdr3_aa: CASSKWTSRVIEQFF
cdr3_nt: TGTGCCAGCAGCAAGTGGACTAGCCGGGTCATTGAGCAGTTCTTC

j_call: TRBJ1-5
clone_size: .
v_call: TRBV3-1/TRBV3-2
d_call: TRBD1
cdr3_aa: CASSHPRGQGGQPQHF
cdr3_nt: TGTGCCAGCAGCCACCCTCGGGGACAGGGAGGGCAGCCCCAGCATTTT

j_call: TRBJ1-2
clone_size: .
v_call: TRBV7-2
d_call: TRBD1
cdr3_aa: CAGKTGTGDGYTF
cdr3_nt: TGTGCCGGTAAAACTGGGACAGGGGATGGCTACACCTTC

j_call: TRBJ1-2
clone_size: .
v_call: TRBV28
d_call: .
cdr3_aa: CASSLQGRYGYTF
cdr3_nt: TGTGCCAGCAGTCTCCAGGGCCGCTATGGCTACACCTTC

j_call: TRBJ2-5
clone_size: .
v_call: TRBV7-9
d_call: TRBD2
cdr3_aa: CASSSAGTSGGAVETQYF
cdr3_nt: TGTGCCAGCAGCTCCGCCGGGACTAGCGGGGGGGCCGTAGAGACCCAGTACTTC

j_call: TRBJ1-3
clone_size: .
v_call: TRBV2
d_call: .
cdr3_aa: CASSEEPDSGNTIYF
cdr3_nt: TGTGCCAGCAGTGAAGAACCAGACTCTGGAAACACCATATATTTT

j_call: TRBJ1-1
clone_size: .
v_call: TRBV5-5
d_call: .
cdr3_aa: CASSSGGENTEAFF
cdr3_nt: TGTGCCAGCAGCTCCGGAGGGGAGAACACTGAAGCTTTCTTT

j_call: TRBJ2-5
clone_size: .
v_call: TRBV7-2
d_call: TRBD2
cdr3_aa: CASRSSGGAETQYF
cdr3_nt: TGTGCCAGCAGGTCGAGCGGGGGGGCGGAGACCCAGTACTTC

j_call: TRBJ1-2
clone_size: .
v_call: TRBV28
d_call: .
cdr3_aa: CASISRGRENGYTF
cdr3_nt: TGTGCCAGCATCTCCCGGGGGCGGGAGAATGGCTACACCTTC

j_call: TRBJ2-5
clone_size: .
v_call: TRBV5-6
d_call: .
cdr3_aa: CASSLAVQETQYF
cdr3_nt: TGTGCCAGCAGCTTGGCAGTTCAAGAGACCCAGTACTTC

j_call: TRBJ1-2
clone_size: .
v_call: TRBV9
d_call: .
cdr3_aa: CASSSLRGNYGYTF
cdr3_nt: TGTGCCAGCAGCTCACTGCGGGGTAACTATGGCTACACCTTC

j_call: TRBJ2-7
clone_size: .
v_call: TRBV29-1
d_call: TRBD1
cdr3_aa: CSVGQGVSYEQYF
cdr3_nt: TGCAGCGTCGGACAGGGAGTGTCCTACGAGCAGTACTTC

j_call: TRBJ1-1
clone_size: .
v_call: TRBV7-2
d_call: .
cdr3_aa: CASSLARAGPMNTEAFF
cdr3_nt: TGTGCCAGCAGCTTAGCTAGGGCAGGGCCTATGAACACTGAAGCTTTCTTT

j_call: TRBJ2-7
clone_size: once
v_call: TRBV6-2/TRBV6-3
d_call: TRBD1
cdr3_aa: CASSFGTDPTEQYF
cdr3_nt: TGTGCCAGCAGTTTCGGGACAGACCCAACCGAGCAGTACTTC

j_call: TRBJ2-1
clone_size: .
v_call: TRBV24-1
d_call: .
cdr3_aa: CATSDPTGIYNEQFF
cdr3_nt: TGTGCCACCAGTGACCCGACAGGAATTTACAATGAGCAGTTCTTC

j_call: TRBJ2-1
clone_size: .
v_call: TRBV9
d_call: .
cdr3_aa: CASSVSLGNEQFF
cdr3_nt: TGTGCCAGCAGCGTGTCACTAGGGAATGAGCAGTTCTTC

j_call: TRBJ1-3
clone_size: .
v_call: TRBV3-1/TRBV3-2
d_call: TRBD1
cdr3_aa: CASSQPGGMNTIYF
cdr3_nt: TGTGCCAGCAGCCAGCCAGGGGGTATGAACACCATATATTTT

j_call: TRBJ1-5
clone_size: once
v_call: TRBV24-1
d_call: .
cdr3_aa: CATSDFTGQPQHF
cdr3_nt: TGTGCCACCAGTGATTTTACGGGTCAGCCCCAGCATTTT

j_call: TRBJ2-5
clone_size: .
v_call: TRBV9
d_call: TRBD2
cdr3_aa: CASSVSGGVMVETQYF
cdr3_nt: TGTGCCAGCAGCGTATCGGGGGGAGTAATGGTAGAGACCCAGTACTTC